This T cell receptor beta chain was sequenced for a study of shared clonotypes between healthy human individuals. The donors were all Caucasian adults (living in Nashville, Tennessee). Division of CD4+ cells produced a CD45RA+ naive subset and a CD45RA-negative memory subset. Measured with immunoSEQ multiplex PCR; TCRdb has only the in-frame clones, and not every one. Counted here are more than 1,200,000 clones, around 98.5% occurring once; the ten biggest clones make up about 0.35%. For this clone: Its cognate antigen is unknown.

Broader study findings: Roughly 5% of naive CD4 clonotypes were shared across a few donors. Sequencing depth was predicted to influence how clonotypes are shared among donors.

This sequence was found in a man aged 25-40 years in good health. The specimen sequenced was naive CD4+ T cells sorted from blood. Specified subset: CD45RA+ positively selected.

In DNA, the CDR3 is TGTGCCAGCAGTTATTCCCGAGTAGGGATATACAATGAGCAGTTCTTC. Residues: CASSYSRVGIYNEQFF. This chain connects TRBV6-5 to TRBJ2-1; D is unresolved. Germline CDR1 and CDR2: MNHEY and SVGAGI. The CDR3 is 16 amino acids. V was pared by 3 bases and J by 4 bases, with 16 bases between.